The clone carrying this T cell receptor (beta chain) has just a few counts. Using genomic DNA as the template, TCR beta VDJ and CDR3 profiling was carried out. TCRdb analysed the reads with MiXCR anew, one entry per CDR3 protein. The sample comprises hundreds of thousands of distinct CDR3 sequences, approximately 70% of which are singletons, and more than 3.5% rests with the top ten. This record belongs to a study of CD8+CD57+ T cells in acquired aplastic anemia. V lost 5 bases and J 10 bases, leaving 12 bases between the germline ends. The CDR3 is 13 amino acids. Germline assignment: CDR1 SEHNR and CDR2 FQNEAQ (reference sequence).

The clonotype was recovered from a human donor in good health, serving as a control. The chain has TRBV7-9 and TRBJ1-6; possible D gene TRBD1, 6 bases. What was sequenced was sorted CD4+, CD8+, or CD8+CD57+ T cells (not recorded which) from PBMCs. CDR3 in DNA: TGTGCCAGCAGCGAGGACAGCGACTCACCCCTCCACTTT. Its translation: CASSEDSDSPLHF.